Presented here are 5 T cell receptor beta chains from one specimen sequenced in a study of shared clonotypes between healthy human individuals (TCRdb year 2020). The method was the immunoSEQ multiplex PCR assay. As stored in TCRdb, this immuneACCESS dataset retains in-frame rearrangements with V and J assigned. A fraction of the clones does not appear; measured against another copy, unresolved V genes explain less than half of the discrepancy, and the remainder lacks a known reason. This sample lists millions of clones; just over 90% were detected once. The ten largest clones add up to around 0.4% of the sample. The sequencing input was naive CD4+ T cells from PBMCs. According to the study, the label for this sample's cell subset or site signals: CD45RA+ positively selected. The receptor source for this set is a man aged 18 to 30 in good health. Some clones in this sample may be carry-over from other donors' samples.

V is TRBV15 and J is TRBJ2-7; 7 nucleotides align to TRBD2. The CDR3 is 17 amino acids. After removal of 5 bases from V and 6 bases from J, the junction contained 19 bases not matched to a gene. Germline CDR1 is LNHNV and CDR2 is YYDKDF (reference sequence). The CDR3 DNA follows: TGTGCCACCAGCCGAGCTTACGGGGGAGGGAATATGGGCGAGCAGTACTTC. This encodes CATSRAYGGGNMGEQYF.

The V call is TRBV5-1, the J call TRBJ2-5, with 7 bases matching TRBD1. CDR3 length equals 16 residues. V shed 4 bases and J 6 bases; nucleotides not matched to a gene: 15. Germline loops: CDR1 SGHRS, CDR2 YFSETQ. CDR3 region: CASSGAAGTAEKTQYF. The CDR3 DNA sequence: TGCGCCAGCAGCGGAGCCGCCGGGACAGCGGAAAAGACCCAGTACTTC. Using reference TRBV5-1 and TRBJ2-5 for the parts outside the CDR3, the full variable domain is KAGVTQTPRYLIKTRGQQVTLSCSPISGHRSVSWYQQTPGQGLQFLFEYFSETQRNKGNFPGRFSGRQFSNSRSEMNVSTLELGDSALYLCASSGAAGTAEKTQYFGPGTRLLVL.

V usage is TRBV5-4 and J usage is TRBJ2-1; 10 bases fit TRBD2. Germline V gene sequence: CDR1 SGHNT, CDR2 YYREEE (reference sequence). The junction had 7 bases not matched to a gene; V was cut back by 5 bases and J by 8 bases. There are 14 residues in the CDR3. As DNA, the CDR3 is TGTGCCAGCAGTCCCCAGCGGGAGGGCCATGAGCAGTTCTTC. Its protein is CASSPQREGHEQFF.

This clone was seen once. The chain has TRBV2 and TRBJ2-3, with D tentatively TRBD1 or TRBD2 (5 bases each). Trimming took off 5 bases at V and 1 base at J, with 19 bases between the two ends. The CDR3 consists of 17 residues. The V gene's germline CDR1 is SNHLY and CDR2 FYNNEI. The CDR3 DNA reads TGTGCCAGCAGTTATCGACCGGGGCCCATCCGCACAGATACGCAGTATTTT. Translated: CASSYRPGPIRTDTQYF. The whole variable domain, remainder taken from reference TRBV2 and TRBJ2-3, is EPEVTQTPSHQVTQMGQEVILRCVPISNHLYFYWYRQILGQKVEFLVSFYNNEISEKSEIFDDQFSVERPDGSNFTLKIRSTKLEDSAMYFCASSYRPGPIRTDTQYFGPGTRLTVL.

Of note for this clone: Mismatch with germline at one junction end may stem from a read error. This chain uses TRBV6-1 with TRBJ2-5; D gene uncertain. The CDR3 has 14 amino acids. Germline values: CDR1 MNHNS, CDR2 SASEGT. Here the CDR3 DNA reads TGTGCCAGCAGGGAAGGGTCCGGTGCAGAGACCCAGTACTTC. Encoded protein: CASREGSGAETQYF.